The sequence of this T cell receptor beta chain was determined in a study of blood T cell repertoires in COVID-19. On the study more broadly: COVID-19 samples collected from the United States, Italy and Spain covered acute and convalescent phases. T cells, B-cell-depleted T cells, or PBMCs provided the cDNA or gDNA that served as material.

Losses at the gene ends were 4 bases for V and 1 base for J; bases not matched to a gene: 13. CDR3 length: 20 amino acids. CDR1 is ENHRY and CDR2 is SYGVKD in the germline V gene. In the source study's methods: For nucleated cells, counts were estimated from reference gene primer amplification. The method was immunoSEQ multiplex PCR; TCRdb's version includes in-frame clones alone and lacks a portion of them. V, J and clone size were drawn from that table, and D and trimming were deduced from the DNA. The sample lists roughly 250,000 clones; about 90% were seen once. The V gene is TRBV10-3, the J gene TRBJ2-1; 13 bases fit TRBD2. The TCR comes from a woman between 40 and 50 years old with acute or convalescent COVID-19. The sequenced sample was peripheral blood. CDR3 in DNA: TGTGCCATCAGTGGCACCAGGACTAGCGGGGGCCAAAGGTCCTACAATGAGCAGTTCTTC. Residues: CAISGTRTSGGQRSYNEQFF.